The text below deals with one T cell receptor beta chain. An amount of RNA that ranged from roughly 0.45 to 1 ug was reverse transcribed with random hexamers. TCRdb re-called the immunoSEQ multiplex PCR reads through MiXCR, storing one row per CDR3 protein. The repertoire includes tens of thousands of distinct CDR3 sequences, 93% of them detected once, and roughly 0.5% sits in the top ten. These data originate in a study of CD8 T cells in Susac syndrome. Germline V gene data show CDR1 as SNHLY and CDR2 as FYNNEI. The junction had 11 bases not matched to a gene; V was cut back by 3 bases and J by 5 bases. There are 16 residues in the CDR3. FACS enriched CD8+ TEMRA cells, while bulk CD8+ and CD4+ were negatively isolated.

The clonotype was recovered from a human donor with multiple sclerosis. The chain joins TRBV2 to TRBJ1-1; 8 nucleotides agree with TRBD1. Sequencing input: CD8+ T cells from PBMCs. For the CDR3, the DNA is TGTGCCAGCAGTGAGTCCGGGCAGGGGGCGAGAACTGAAGCTTTCTTT. Protein sequence: CASSESGQGARTEAFF. The full variable domain, rest sourced from reference TRBV2 and TRBJ1-1, is EPEVTQTPSHQVTQMGQEVILRCVPISNHLYFYWYRQILGQKVEFLVSFYNNEISEKSEIFDDQFSVERPDGSNFTLKIRSTKLEDSAMYFCASSESGQGARTEAFFGQGTRLTVV.